Shown below are 2 T cell receptor beta chains from a single sample sequenced in a study of Tregs in tolerant kidney transplant recipients. Some clones are missing from TCRdb's copy, which holds only in-frame ones; the method was immunoSEQ multiplex PCR. The sample lists 90,000 or so clones; around nine tenths were seen once. The sequenced material came from CD8+ T cells from blood. The receptors come from a human donor in good health.

The chain combines TRBV29-1 with TRBJ2-7; D remains unclear. Germline values: CDR1 SQVTM, CDR2 ANQGSEA. There are 13 residues in the CDR3. V dropped 0 bases and J dropped 0 bases, with 6 bases sitting between them. The CDR3 sequence is CSVEEGLSYEQYF. The CDR3 DNA reads as TGCAGCGTTGAAGAGGGCCTCTCCTACGAGCAGTACTTC.

The genes are TRBV11-2 and TRBJ2-7; TRBD2 matches 8 bases. There are 14 residues in the CDR3. Germline loops: CDR1 SGHAT, CDR2 FQNNGV. The V gene end was trimmed by 3 bases and the J gene end by 4 bases; junction bases not matched to a gene: 5. The CDR3 is CASSFGGAGYEQYF. The CDR3, as DNA: TGTGCCAGCAGCTTCGGGGGGGCTGGTTACGAGCAGTACTTC.